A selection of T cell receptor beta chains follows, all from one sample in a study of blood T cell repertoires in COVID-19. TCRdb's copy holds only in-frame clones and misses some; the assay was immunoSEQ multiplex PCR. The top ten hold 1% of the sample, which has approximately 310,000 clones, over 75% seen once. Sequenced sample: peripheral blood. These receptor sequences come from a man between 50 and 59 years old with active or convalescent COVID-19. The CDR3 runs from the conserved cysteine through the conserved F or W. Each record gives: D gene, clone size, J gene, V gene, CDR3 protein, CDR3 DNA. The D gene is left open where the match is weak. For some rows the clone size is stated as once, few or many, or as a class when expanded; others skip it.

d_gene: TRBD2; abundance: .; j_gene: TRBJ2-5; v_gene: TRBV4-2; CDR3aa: CASSGTSGGAGDQETQYF; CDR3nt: TGTGCCAGCAGCGGGACTAGCGGGGGGGCCGGGGACCAAGAGACCCAGTACTTC
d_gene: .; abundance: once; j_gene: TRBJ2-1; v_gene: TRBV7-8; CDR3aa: CASSPSGPITGEQFF; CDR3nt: TGTGCCAGCAGCCCAAGCGGGCCAATCACCGGTGAGCAGTTCTTC
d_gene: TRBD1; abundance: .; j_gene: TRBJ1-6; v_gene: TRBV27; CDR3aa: CASRLDRASPLHF; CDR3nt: TGTGCCAGCAGGTTGGACAGGGCTTCACCCCTCCACTTT
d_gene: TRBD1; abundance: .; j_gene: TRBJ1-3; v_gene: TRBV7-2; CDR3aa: CASSEGQGSSGNTIYF; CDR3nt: TGTGCCAGCAGCGAGGGACAGGGGAGCTCTGGAAACACCATATATTTT
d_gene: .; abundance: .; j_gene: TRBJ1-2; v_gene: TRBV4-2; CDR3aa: CASSFPQSLNYGYTF; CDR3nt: TGTGCCAGCAGCTTCCCACAGAGTCTAAACTATGGCTACACCTTC
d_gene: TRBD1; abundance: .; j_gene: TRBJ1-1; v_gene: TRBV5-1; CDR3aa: CASSSGDRLMNTEAFF; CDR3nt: TGCGCCAGCAGCTCCGGGGACAGGCTCATGAACACTGAAGCTTTCTTT
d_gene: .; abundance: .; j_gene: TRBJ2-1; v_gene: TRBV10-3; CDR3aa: CAISEQGSSYNEQFF; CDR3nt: TGTGCCATCAGTGAGCAGGGATCCTCCTACAATGAGCAGTTCTTC
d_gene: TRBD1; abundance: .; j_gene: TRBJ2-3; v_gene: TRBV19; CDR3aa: CASSRDSLTDTQYF; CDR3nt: TGTGCCAGTAGTAGGGACAGCTTGACAGATACGCAGTATTTT
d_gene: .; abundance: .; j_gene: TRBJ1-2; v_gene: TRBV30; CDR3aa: CAWSVNSYGYTF; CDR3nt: TGTGCCTGGAGTGTAAACTCTTATGGCTACACCTTC
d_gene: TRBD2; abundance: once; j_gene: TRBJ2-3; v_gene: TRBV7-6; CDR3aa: CASSLGGRGDTDTQYF; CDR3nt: TGTGCCAGCAGCCTAGGTGGGCGGGGGGACACAGATACGCAGTATTTT
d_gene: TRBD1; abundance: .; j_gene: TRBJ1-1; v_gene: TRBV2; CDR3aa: CASRDRLNTEAFF; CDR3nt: TGTGCCAGCAGGGACAGGTTGAACACTGAAGCTTTCTTT
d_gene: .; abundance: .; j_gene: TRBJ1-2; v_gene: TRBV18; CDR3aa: CASSPLAEYGYTF; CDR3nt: TGTGCCAGCTCACCGTTGGCGGAATATGGCTACACCTTC
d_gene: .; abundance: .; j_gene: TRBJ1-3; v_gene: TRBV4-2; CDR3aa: CASSQAIGAISGNTIYF; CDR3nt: TGTGCCAGCAGCCAAGCTATAGGGGCGATCTCTGGAAACACCATATATTTT
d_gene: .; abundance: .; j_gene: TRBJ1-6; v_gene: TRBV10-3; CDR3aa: CAISESAQRSSYNSPLHF; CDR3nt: TGTGCCATCAGTGAGTCGGCGCAGCGAAGCTCCTATAATTCACCCCTCCACTTT